The following is a T cell receptor beta chain sequence with its context. What it binds is unknown. Sequencing was performed with immunoSEQ multiplex PCR; in TCRdb, only in-frame clones are kept and a portion is missing. Of 40,000 or so clones in the sample, around 86% were seen once. Between the trimmed V and J ends, which lost 0 bases and 8 bases, there was a span of 8 bases. Germline V gives CDR1 SGHDT, CDR2 YYEEEE. The CDR3 is 12 amino acids. This record belongs to a study of PD-1 blockade in classical Hodgkin lymphoma. Overall study findings and caveats: It was among complete responders that baseline diversity resembled that of newly diagnosed patients. In newly diagnosed patients, baseline TCR diversity was reportedly below that of healthy donors.

All patients experienced relapse after autologous stem cell transplantation, and brentuximab vedotin exposure was variable. This rearrangement joins TRBV5-6 to TRBJ1-2; maybe TRBD1 (5 bases). The source material was peripheral blood mononuclear cells (PBMCs), sampled at baseline. The TCR comes from a human donor with classical Hodgkin lymphoma. CDR3 sequence (DNA): TGTGCCAGCAGCTTGGGGGGCGGCGGCTACACCTTC. Protein product: CASSLGGGGYTF.